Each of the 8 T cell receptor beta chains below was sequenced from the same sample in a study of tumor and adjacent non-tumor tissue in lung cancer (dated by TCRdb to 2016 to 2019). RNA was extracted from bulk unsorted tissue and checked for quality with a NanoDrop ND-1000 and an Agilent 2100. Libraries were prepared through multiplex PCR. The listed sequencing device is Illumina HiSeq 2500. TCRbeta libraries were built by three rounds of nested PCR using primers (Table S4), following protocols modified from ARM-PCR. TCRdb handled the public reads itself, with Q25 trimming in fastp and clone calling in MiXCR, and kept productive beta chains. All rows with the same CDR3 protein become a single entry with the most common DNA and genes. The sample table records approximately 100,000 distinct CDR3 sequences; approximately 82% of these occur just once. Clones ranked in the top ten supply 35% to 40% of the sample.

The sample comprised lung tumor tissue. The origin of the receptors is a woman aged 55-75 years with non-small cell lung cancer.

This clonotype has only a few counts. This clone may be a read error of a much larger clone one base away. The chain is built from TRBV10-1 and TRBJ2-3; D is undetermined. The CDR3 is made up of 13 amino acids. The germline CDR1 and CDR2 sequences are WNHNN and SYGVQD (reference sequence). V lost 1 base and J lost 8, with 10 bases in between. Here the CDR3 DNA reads TGCGCCAGCAGTGAGTTTAGAGAATCTACGCAGTATTTT. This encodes CASSEFRESTQYF.

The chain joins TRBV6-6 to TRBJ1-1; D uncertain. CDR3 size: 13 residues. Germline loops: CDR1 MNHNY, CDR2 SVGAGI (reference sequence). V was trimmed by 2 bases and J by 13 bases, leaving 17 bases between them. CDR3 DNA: TGTGCCAGCAGTTACCCGGACGGCACTGATGTTTTCTTT. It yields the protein CASSYPDGTDVFF.

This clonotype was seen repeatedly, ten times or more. The CDR3 bases are TGCAGTGCCTTGGACAGGGGAGGGCCAGAGACCCAGTACTTC. This codes for CSALDRGGPETQYF. V gene TRBV20-1 combines with J gene TRBJ2-5; 9 nucleotides align to TRBD1. Germline lookup yields CDR1 DFQATT and CDR2 SNEGSKA (reference sequence). CDR3 length: 14 residues. The junction had 9 bases not matched to a gene; V was cut back by 6 bases and J by 4 bases.

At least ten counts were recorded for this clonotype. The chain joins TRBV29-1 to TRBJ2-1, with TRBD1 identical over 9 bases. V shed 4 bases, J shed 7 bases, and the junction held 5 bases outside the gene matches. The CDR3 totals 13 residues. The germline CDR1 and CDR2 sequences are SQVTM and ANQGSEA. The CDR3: CSVGGQGGNEQFF. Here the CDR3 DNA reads TGCAGCGTTGGGGGACAGGGTGGTAATGAGCAGTTCTTC.

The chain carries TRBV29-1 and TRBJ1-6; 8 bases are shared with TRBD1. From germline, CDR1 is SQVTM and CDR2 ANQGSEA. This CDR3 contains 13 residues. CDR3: CSALTGDNSPLHF. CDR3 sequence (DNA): TGCAGTGCATTGACAGGGGATAATTCACCCCTCCACTTT.

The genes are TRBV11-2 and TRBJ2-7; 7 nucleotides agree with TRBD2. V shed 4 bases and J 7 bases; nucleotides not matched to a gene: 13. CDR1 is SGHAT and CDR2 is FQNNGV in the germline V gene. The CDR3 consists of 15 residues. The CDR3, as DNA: TGTGCCAGCAGCTACGGGACTATCGGGGTGTATGAGCAGTACTTC. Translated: CASSYGTIGVYEQYF.

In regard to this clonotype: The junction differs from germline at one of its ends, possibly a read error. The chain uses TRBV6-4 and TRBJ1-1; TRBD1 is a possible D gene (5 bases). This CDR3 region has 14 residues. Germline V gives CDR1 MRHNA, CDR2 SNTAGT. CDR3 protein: CANSDSDRNTEAFF. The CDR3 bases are TGTGCCAACAGTGACTCTGACAGGAACACTGAAGCTTTCTTT.

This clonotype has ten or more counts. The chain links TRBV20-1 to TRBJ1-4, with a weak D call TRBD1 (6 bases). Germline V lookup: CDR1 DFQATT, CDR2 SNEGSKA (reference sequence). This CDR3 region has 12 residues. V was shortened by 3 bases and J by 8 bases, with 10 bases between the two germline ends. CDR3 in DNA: TGCAGTGCTAGCCCCGGACAGGAAAAACTGTTTTTT. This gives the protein CSASPGQEKLFF.